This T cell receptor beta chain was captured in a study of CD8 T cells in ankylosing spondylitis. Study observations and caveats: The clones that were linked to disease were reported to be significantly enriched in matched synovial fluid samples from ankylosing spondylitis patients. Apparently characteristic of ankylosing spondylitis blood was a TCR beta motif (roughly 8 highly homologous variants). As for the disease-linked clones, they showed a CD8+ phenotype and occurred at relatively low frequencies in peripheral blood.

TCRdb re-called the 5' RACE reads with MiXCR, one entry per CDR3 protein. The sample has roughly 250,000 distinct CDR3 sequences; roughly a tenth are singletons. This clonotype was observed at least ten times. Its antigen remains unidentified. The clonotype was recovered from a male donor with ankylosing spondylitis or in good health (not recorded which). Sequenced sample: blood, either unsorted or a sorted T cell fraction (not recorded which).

The CDR3 coding sequence is TGTGCCAGCAGTGAAGCGGTGGGCAGAGCGAATCAGCCCCAGCATTTT. Its translation: CASSEAVGRANQPQHF. The chain joins TRBV2 to TRBJ1-5; no firm D call. Germline-derived CDR1 and CDR2 are SNHLY and FYNNEI. V lost 0 bases and J 4 bases, leaving 13 bases between the germline ends. CDR3 length equals 16 residues.